These 5 T cell receptor beta chains were all obtained from the same sample, sequenced in a study of CD4 and CD8 cells across lung adenocarcinoma regions. TCRdb reanalysed the PCR reads using MiXCR and keeps one entry per CDR3 protein. In the table there are tens of thousands of distinct CDR3 sequences, 40% to 60% of which are singletons. The sequencing input was CD8+ T cells from the center of a lung tumor. These receptors were taken from a male donor with lung adenocarcinoma. The CD4 and CD8 labels of this study may be unreliable.

This chain joins TRBV28 and TRBJ2-6; tentative D call: TRBD1 (10 bases). Germline V gives CDR1 MDHEN, CDR2 SYDVKM. V was clipped by 6 bases and J by 0 bases, with 18 bases between them. The CDR3 is 18 amino acids. The CDR3 nucleotides read TGTGCCAGCAGCGACAGGGGGCGGGGGGGCTCTGGGGCCAACGTCCTGACTTTC. Protein sequence: CASSDRGRGGSGANVLTF.

Ten or more counts support this clonotype. The chain recombines TRBV7-2 with TRBJ2-4, with D uncertain. V was trimmed by 3 bases and J by 6 bases, leaving 9 bases between them. CDR3 size: 13 residues. Germline assignment: CDR1 SGHTA and CDR2 FQGNSA. The CDR3 DNA reads TGTGCCAGCAGCTTTACCCGAGGAAACATTCAGTACTTC. This sequence encodes CASSFTRGNIQYF.

The CDR3 DNA sequence: TGTGCCAGCAGTGAAGCGGGGCTGTGGGCCAAGGACACGCAGTACTTC. Translated, it gives CASSEAGLWAKDTQYF. This chain joins TRBV6-1 and TRBJ2-4, with D perhaps matching TRBD1 (5 bases). Trimming shortened V by 0 bases and J by 13 bases, and 22 bases separated the two germline ends. This CDR3 region has 16 residues. Germline lookup yields CDR1 MNHNS and CDR2 SASEGT.

This clonotype occurred many times. CDR3: CASSEPLAPPYEQFF. The CDR3 bases are TGTGCCAGCAGTGAACCCCTAGCGCCTCCCTACGAGCAGTTCTTC. The V and J genes are TRBV6-1 and TRBJ2-1; possibly TRBD2 for D (6 bases). Germline values: CDR1 MNHNS, CDR2 SASEGT. The CDR3 has 15 amino acids. V was trimmed by 2 bases and J by 10 bases, leaving 18 bases between them.

To note about this clonotype: One end of the junction fails to match germline, which may point to a read error. The chain joins TRBV27 to TRBJ2-5, with TRBD1 matching 11 bases. Germline CDR1 and CDR2: MNHEY and SMNVEV (reference sequence). CDR3 length equals 17 residues. CDR3 sequence reads: CASRAGTGGRAQEIQYF. CDR3 in DNA: TGTGCCAGCAGAGCGGGGACAGGGGGGCGTGCCCAAGAGATCCAGTACTTC.